The clone carrying this TCR beta chain was seen more than once but under ten times. What it recognizes is unknown. Each patient came to thyroid surgery without any prior treatment (of any kind). This sample is part of a study of metastatic and nonmetastatic thyroid tumors. Study results and caveats: A significant increase in TCR beta diversity was reportedly seen in malignant thyroid tumors relative to benign nodules, in blood and tumor.

CDR3 length: 14 residues. V dropped 5 bases and J dropped 5 bases, with 13 bases sitting between them. The germline CDR1 and CDR2 sequences are MNHNS and SASEGT. Using MiXCR, TCRdb reanalyzed the PCR reads. This sample has 35,000 to 45,000 clones, with about 12% found just once. Material for sequencing was blood. The sequence was collected from a male donor with papillary thyroid cancer or a benign thyroid nodule (not recorded which). Some clones in this sample may be carry-over from other donors' samples. The chain is built from TRBV6-1 and TRBJ2-1; perhaps D is TRBD1 or TRBD2 (5 bases each). For the CDR3, the DNA is TGTGCCAGCAGTTGGCAGGGAGACCACAATGAGCAGTTCTTC. Translation gives CASSWQGDHNEQFF.